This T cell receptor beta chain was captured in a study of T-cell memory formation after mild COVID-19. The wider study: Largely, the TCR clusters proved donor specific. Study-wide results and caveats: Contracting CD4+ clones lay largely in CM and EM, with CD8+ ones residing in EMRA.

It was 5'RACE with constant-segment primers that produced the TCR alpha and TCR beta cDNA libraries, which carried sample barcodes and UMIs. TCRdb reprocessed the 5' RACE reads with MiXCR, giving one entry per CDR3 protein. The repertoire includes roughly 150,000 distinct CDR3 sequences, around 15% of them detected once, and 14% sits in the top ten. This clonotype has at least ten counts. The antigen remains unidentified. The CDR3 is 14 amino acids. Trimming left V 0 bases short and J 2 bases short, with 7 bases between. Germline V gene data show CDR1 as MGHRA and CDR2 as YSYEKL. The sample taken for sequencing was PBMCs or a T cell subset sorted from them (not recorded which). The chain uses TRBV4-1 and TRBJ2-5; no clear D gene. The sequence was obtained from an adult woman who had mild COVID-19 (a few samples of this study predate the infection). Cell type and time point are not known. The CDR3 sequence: CASSQDNKQETQYF. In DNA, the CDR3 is TGCGCCAGCAGCCAAGATAACAAGCAAGAGACCCAGTACTTC.